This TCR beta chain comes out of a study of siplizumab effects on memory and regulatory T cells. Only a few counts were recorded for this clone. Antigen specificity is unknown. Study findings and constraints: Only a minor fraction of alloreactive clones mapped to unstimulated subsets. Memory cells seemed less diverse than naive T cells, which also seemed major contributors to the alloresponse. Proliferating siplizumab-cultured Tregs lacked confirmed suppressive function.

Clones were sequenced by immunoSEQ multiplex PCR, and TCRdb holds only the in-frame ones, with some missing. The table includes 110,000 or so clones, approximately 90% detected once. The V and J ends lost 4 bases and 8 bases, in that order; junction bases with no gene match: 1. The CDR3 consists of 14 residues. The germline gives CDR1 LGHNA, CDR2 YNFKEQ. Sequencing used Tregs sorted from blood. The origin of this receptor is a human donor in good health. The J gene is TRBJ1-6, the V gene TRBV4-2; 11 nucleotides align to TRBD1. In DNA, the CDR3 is TGTGCCAGCAGCCGGACAGGGGGCGATTCACCCCTCCACTTT. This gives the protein CASSRTGGDSPLHF.